The rows below give T cell receptor beta chains drawn from one sample of a study of Ad26.COV2.S vaccination and SARS-CoV-2 variants. The data were produced by immunoSEQ multiplex PCR, yet TCRdb's version contains in-frame clones alone and is incomplete. This sample carries about 420,000 clones, roughly 90% of them seen once, and the ten largest clones take 3.6%. The starting material was peripheral blood, obtained in a trial of Ad26.COV2.S vaccine versus placebo. These receptors were taken from a person between 18 and 65 years old who received the Ad26.COV2.S COVID-19 vaccine or a placebo. The CDR3 runs from the conserved cysteine through the conserved F or W. Where a row states a size, it is once, few, many or the class of an expanded clone; other rows omit it.

J | size | V | CDR3
TRBJ2-4 | - | TRBV7-2 | CASSPGLAGENIQYF
TRBJ1-2 | - | TRBV10-2 | CASSEHGGVYSGYTF
TRBJ2-1 | - | TRBV7-8 | CASSPGTSGGNEQFF
TRBJ2-2 | once | TRBV28 | CASSTPGLNTGELFF
TRBJ1-5 | - | TRBV19 | CASSMGDSNQPQHF
TRBJ1-6 | - | TRBV29-1 | CSVQTGNESPLHF
TRBJ1-4 | few | TRBV6-2/TRBV6-3 | CASSSMGRTTNEKLFF
TRBJ1-5 | - | TRBV6-1 | CASSEFWGEGNQPQHF
TRBJ2-2 | - | TRBV7-2 | CASSPQTVGGELFF
TRBJ2-7 | - | TRBV11-2 | CASSPGHPPYEQYF
TRBJ2-7 | - | TRBV27 | CASSPGQDEQYF
TRBJ2-2 | - | TRBV27 | CASQDRTPTGELFF
TRBJ1-3 | once | TRBV6-4 | CASRSKRTSGNTIYF
TRBJ1-1 | - | TRBV21-1 | CASSPGGWAFF
TRBJ2-3 | - | TRBV5-4 | CASSKLAGADTDTQYF
TRBJ2-5 | - | TRBV2 | CASNRHQETQYF
TRBJ1-6 | - | TRBV5-4 | CASSISGQGNSPLHF
TRBJ2-2 | - | TRBV7-2 | CASSVRTGAPLNTGELFF
TRBJ2-3 | - | TRBV7-2 | CASLAGGLGDTQYF
TRBJ1-2 | - | TRBV11-2 | CASSQIRGRGGDTF
TRBJ1-5 | - | TRBV7-5 | CVRSLSLRDSNQPQHF
TRBJ1-5 | - | TRBV15 | CATSRDRTPYQPQHF
TRBJ2-7 | - | TRBV6-5 | CASTDLRRVPRLYF
TRBJ2-7 | - | TRBV7-2 | CASSGGLAGGSSYEQYF
TRBJ2-3 | - | TRBV6-1 | CASSESGGADTQYF
TRBJ2-1 | - | TRBV5-1 | CASSLALSKRLSYNEQFF
TRBJ2-7 | - | TRBV28 | CASSPGQINEQYF
TRBJ2-7 | - | TRBV27 | CASSLRRDGSEQYF
TRBJ2-2 | - | TRBV7-2 | CASSLVAGDTGELFF
TRBJ2-5 | - | TRBV4-3 | CASSQDLRTQETQYF
TRBJ2-2 | - | TRBV7-2 | CASSPPSGGGGGSGELFF
TRBJ2-5 | - | TRBV5-5 | CASSLLEPGGGETQYF
TRBJ2-3 | - | TRBV10-3 | CAISESSQRDTQYF
TRBJ2-3 | - | TRBV15 | CATSRDIEGTDTQYF
TRBJ2-5 | - | TRBV6-5 | CASSRQGGTQYF
TRBJ2-3 | - | TRBV7-2 | CASSFTQRGTDTQYF
TRBJ1-3 | once | TRBV5-1 | CASSVDSEGNTIYF
TRBJ1-6 | - | TRBV9 | CASSVPTDGGVDSPLHF
TRBJ1-4 | - | TRBV12-3/TRBV12-4 | CASSYGEKLFF